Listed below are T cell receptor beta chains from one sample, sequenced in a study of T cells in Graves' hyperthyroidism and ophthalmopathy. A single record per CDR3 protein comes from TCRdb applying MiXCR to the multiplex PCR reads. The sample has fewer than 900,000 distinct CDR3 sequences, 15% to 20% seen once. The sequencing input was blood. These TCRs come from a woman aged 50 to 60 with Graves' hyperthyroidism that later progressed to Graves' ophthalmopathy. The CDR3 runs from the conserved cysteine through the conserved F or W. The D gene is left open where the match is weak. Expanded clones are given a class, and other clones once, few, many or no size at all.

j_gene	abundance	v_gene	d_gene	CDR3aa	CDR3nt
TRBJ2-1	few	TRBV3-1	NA	CASSSGHLIGEQFF	TGTGCCAGCAGCTCGGGTCACCTCATAGGTGAGCAGTTCTTC
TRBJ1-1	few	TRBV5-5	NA	CASSLAGVINTEAFF	TGTGCCAGCAGCTTGGCGGGAGTTATTAACACTGAAGCTTTCTTT
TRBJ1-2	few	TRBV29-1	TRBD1	CSALTGNYGYTF	TGCAGCGCCCTGACAGGGAACTATGGCTACACCTTC
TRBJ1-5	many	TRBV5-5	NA	CASSRTNQPQHF	TGTGCCAGCAGCCGAACCAATCAGCCCCAGCATTTT
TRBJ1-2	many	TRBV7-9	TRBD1	CASSLIGGGYGYTF	TGTGCCAGCAGCTTAATAGGGGGCGGCTATGGCTACACCTTC
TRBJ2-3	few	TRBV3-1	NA	CASSQDMAGRVTQYF	TGTGCCAGCAGCCAAGATATGGCCGGGCGGGTTACGCAGTATTTT
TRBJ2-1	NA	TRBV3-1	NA	CASSQDFGQGSYNEQFF	TGTGCCAGCAGCCAAGATTTTGGGCAGGGTTCCTACAATGAGCAGTTCTTC
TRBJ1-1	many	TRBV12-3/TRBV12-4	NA	CASTLGGLDAFF	TGTGCCAGCACCTTAGGGGGATTGGATGCTTTCTTT
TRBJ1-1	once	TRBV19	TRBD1	CASSVQGGGTNTEAFF	TGTGCCAGTAGTGTACAGGGGGGCGGTACGAACACTGAAGCTTTCTTT
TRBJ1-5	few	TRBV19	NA	CASSQGFRGRNQPQHF	TGTGCCAGTAGCCAAGGATTCAGGGGCCGCAATCAGCCCCAGCATTTT
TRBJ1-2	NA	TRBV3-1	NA	CASSQDTGLGGYTF	TGTGCCAGCAGCCAAGATACGGGGTTGGGGGGCTACACCTTC
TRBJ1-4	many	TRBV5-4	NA	CASSYGYSDEKLFF	TGTGCCAGCAGCTACGGTTATTCGGATGAAAAACTGTTTTTT
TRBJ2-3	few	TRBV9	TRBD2	CASSVDSGTDTQYF	TGTGCCAGCAGCGTAGATAGCGGGACAGATACGCAGTATTTT
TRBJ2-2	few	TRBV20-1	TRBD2	CSARFSGGAGELFF	TGCAGTGCTAGATTTAGCGGGGGGGCCGGGGAGCTGTTTTTT
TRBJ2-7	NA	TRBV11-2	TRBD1	CASSLAMGQGAGEQYF	TGTGCCAGCAGCTTAGCGATGGGGCAGGGGGCGGGCGAGCAGTACTTC
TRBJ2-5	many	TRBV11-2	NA	CASSLYSETQYF	TGTGCCAGCAGCTTATACAGCGAGACCCAGTACTTC
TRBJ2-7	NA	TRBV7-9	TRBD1	CASSWGQDLSYEQYF	TGTGCCAGCAGCTGGGGACAGGATTTGTCCTACGAGCAGTACTTC
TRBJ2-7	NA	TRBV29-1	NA	CSVRETQQYF	TGCAGCGTTCGCGAAACGCAGCAGTACTTC
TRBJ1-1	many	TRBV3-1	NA	CASSQESQGSLAFF	TGTGCCAGCAGCCAAGAAAGCCAGGGTTCTTTAGCTTTCTTT
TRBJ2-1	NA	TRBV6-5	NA	CASSYLQDNEQFF	TGTGCCAGCAGTTACCTACAGGACAATGAGCAGTTCTTC
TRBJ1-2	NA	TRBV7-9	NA	CASSLEAANYGYTF	TGTGCCAGCAGCTTAGAAGCAGCTAACTATGGCTACACCTTC
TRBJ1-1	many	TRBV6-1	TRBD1	CASTRQGNTEAFF	TGTGCCAGCACAAGACAGGGGAACACTGAAGCTTTCTTT
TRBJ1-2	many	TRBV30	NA	CAWSARVGYTF	TGTGCCTGGAGTGCCAGGGTTGGCTACACCTTC
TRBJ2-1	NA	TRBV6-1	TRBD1	CASSRQGYHNEQFF	TGTGCCAGCAGTCGACAGGGCTATCACAATGAGCAGTTCTTC
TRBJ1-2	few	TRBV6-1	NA	CASSRQVINYGYTF	TGTGCCAGCAGTCGACAGGTGATCAACTATGGCTACACCTTC
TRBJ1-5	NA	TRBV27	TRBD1	CASNLGGWSNQPQHF	TGTGCCAGCAATCTAGGGGGCTGGAGCAATCAGCCCCAGCATTTT
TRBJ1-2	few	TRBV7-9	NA	CASSLPDNYGYTF	TGTGCCAGCAGCTTACCGGATAACTATGGCTACACCTTC
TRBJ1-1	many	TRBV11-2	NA	CASSLGPEGVWTEAFF	TGTGCCAGCAGCTTAGGCCCCGAGGGGGTTTGGACTGAAGCTTTCTTT
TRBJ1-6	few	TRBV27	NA	CASRRTAFNSPLHF	TGTGCCAGCAGAAGGACAGCCTTTAATTCACCCCTCCACTTT
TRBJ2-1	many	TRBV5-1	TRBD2	CASSLNGGGAYNEQFF	TGCGCCAGCAGCTTAAACGGCGGGGGTGCCTACAATGAGCAGTTCTTC
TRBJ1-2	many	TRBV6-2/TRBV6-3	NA	CASSYFDPGHYGYTF	TGTGCCAGCAGTTACTTCGACCCGGGCCACTATGGCTACACCTTC
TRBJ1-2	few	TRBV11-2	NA	CASSLGRGPNYGYTF	TGTGCCAGCAGCTTAGGGAGGGGACCTAACTATGGCTACACCTTC
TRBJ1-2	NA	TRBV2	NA	CASSDQGLVGYTF	TGTGCCAGCAGTGATCAGGGACTCGTAGGCTACACCTTC
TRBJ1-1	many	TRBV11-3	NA	CASSSSLRAEAFF	TGTGCCAGCTCTTCGAGCCTGAGGGCTGAAGCTTTCTTT
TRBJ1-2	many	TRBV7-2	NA	CASSPPSPLNYGYTF	TGTGCCAGCAGCCCCCCGAGTCCGCTTAACTATGGCTACACCTTC
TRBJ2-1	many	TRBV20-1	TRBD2	CSARVVTLAGGPARSYNEQFF	TGCAGTGCTAGAGTAGTGACACTAGCGGGGGGCCCCGCTCGCTCCTACAATGAGCAGTTCTTC
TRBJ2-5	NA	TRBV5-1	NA	CASSWASGETQYF	TGCGCCAGCTCCTGGGCCTCAGGGGAGACCCAGTACTTC
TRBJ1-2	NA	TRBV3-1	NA	CASSRTGRSEGYTF	TGTGCCAGCAGTCGTACCGGGAGAAGCGAGGGCTACACCTTC